These 22 T cell receptor beta chains share one sample of origin, sequenced in a study of blood T cell repertoires in COVID-19. Method: immunoSEQ multiplex PCR; TCRdb's copy keeps in-frame clones and lacks some. Here the sample spans 75,000 to 95,000 clones, 55% to 80% being singletons. The sequenced sample was peripheral blood. These receptors came from a woman aged 55-69 years in a cohort sampled during active or convalescent COVID-19.

This clone was seen a few times. The chain has TRBV7-3 and TRBJ2-3; possibly TRBD2 for D (5 bases). The germline gives CDR1 SGHTA, CDR2 FQGTGA. Trimming pared 4 bases from V and 0 bases from J, leaving 17 bases between. This CDR3 is built from 17 residues. The CDR3 loop is CASSSLAGGYSTDTQYF. The CDR3 DNA follows: TGTGCCAGCAGCTCCCTAGCTGGCGGGTACAGCACAGATACGCAGTATTTT.

This clone occurred many times. This specimen includes other DNA sequences encoding the same CDR3. The chain links TRBV6-5 to TRBJ1-1, with D unresolved. CDR1 is MNHEY, CDR2 SVGAGI, per germline. The CDR3 loop spans 13 amino acids. The V end lost 0 bases, the J end lost 5 bases, and 7 bases lay between the germline ends. The CDR3 coding sequence is TGTGCCAGCAGTTACTCAGAGGTTACTGAAGCTTTCTTT. Translated: CASSYSEVTEAFF.

This clone has a handful of counts. In DNA form, the CDR3 reads TGTGCCAGCAGCGAAATAGTCGGAGACACCATATATTTT. This gives the protein CASSEIVGDTIYF. The V call is TRBV7-3, the J call TRBJ1-3; the D is unclear. This CDR3 is built from 13 residues. V was shortened by 5 bases and J by 8 bases, with 13 bases between the two germline ends. CDR1 is SGHTA and CDR2 is FQGTGA in the germline V gene.

This chain links TRBV18 with TRBJ1-2; 8 bases agree with TRBD1. The germline gives CDR1 KGHSH, CDR2 LQKENI. The CDR3 consists of 13 residues. V was pared by 11 bases and J by 7 bases, with 12 bases of the junction left unmatched. The CDR3 coding sequence is TGTGCCGGCCGTGGCAGGGGGCCTGGTGGCTACACCTTC. It is translated as CAGRGRGPGGYTF.

V gene TRBV11-1 combines with J gene TRBJ2-3; D might be TRBD2 (6 bases). The CDR3 totals 14 residues. The germline gives CDR1 SGHAT, CDR2 FQDESV (reference sequence). The V end lost 3 bases, the J end lost 1 base, and 8 bases lay between the germline ends. CDR3 region: CASSLASGTDTQYF. The CDR3, as DNA: TGTGCCAGCAGCTTGGCTAGCGGCACAGATACGCAGTATTTT.

The chain has TRBV4-1 and TRBJ1-5; D gene ambiguous. Trimming pared 1 base from V and 1 base from J, leaving 5 bases between. The germline gives CDR1 MGHRA, CDR2 YSYEKL. The CDR3 extends over 14 amino acids. The CDR3 bases are TGCGCCAGCAGCCAAGTGGGCAGCAATCAGCCCCAGCATTTT. Translating it yields CASSQVGSNQPQHF.

The chain combines TRBV2 with TRBJ1-2; D is perhaps TRBD1 (5 bases). Germline values: CDR1 SNHLY, CDR2 FYNNEI. Trimming shortened V by 1 base and J by 4 bases, and 13 bases separated the two germline ends. CDR3 size: 15 residues. The CDR3 sequence is CASSEVTAPIYGYTF. In nucleotides, the CDR3 is TGTGCCAGCAGTGAAGTGACAGCGCCTATCTATGGCTACACCTTC.

V and J are TRBV5-4 and TRBJ2-3; TRBD2 agrees at 7 bases. Germline V gene data show CDR1 as SGHNT and CDR2 as YYREEE (reference sequence). The CDR3 extends over 16 amino acids. V shed 0 bases, J shed 3 bases, and the junction held 7 bases outside the gene matches. CDR3 sequence: CASSLVGSGLTDTQYF. CDR3 bases: TGTGCCAGCAGCTTGGTAGGTAGCGGGCTTACAGATACGCAGTATTTT.

V gene TRBV7-8 combines with J gene TRBJ2-7; D might be TRBD2 (5 bases). Germline lookup yields CDR1 SGHVS and CDR2 FQNEAQ. This CDR3 has 12 residues. Trimming took off 2 bases at V and 6 bases at J, with 8 bases between the two ends. CDR3 in amino acids: CASSLSRGEQYF. For the CDR3, the DNA is TGTGCCAGCAGCTTATCACGGGGCGAGCAGTACTTC.

The rearrangement links TRBV5-1 to TRBJ2-3, with 8 bases fitting TRBD1. The V gene end was trimmed by 2 bases and the J gene end by 3 bases; junction bases not matched to a gene: 2. CDR1 and CDR2 (germline): SGHRS, YFSETQ. This CDR3 is built from 14 residues. This CDR3 reads CASSFDRGTDTQYF. DNA of the CDR3: TGCGCCAGCAGCTTCGACAGGGGAACAGATACGCAGTATTTT. The entire variable domain, with the rest obtained from reference TRBV5-1 and TRBJ2-3, is as follows: KAGVTQTPRYLIKTRGQQVTLSCSPISGHRSVSWYQQTPGQGLQFLFEYFSETQRNKGNFPGRFSGRQFSNSRSEMNVSTLELGDSALYLCASSFDRGTDTQYFGPGTRLTVL.

This clone was seen more than once but under ten times. The CDR3 sequence is CASSLDRANEKLFF. The DNA of the CDR3 is TGTGCCAGCAGCTTGGACAGGGCAAATGAAAAACTGTTTTTT. The V call is TRBV7-2, the J call TRBJ1-4; 8 bases are a match to TRBD1. Germline trimming cut 3 bases from V and 5 bases from J; bases unmatched to any gene: 2. CDR3 length: 14 amino acids. Germline assignment: CDR1 SGHTA and CDR2 FQGNSA.

Ten or more counts support this clone. This chain joins TRBV28 and TRBJ2-3; TRBD2 matches at 10 bases. With 6 bases clipped from V and 2 bases from J, the junction kept 5 bases outside the gene matches. The CDR3 totals 15 residues. CDR1 MDHEN and CDR2 SYDVKM come from the germline V gene. The CDR3 sequence is CASRKLAGNTDTQYF. Here the CDR3 DNA reads TGTGCCAGCAGAAAACTAGCGGGGAACACAGATACGCAGTATTTT.

The count of this clone is one. The genes are TRBV12-3 or TRBV12-4 and TRBJ2-7, with TRBD1 matching over 9 bases. The CDR3 extends over 11 amino acids. Trimming cost V 5 bases and J 13 bases; bases outside gene matches: 6. CDR3 coding DNA: TGTGCCAGCAGTATTGGGACAGGGCACTACTTC. Translating gives CASSIGTGHYF.

This sequence joins TRBV19 and TRBJ2-7, with 7 nucleotides matching TRBD1. CDR1 LNHDA and CDR2 SQIVND come from the germline V gene (reference sequence). The junction had 8 bases not matched to a gene; V was cut back by 4 bases and J by 5 bases. This CDR3 has 14 amino acids. CDR3 nucleotides: TGTGCCAGTAGTACAGGGGGAGTCAGTCACGAGCAGTACTTC. Encoded protein: CASSTGGVSHEQYF.

This clone was seen only once. This chain uses TRBV11-2 with TRBJ1-6, with TRBD1 identical over 10 bases. J gave up 8 bases and V 3 bases, and 4 bases lay outside the gene matches. CDR1 is SGHAT, CDR2 FQNNGV, per germline. This CDR3 is 15 amino acids long. This chain's CDR3 is CASSFRQGAYSPLHF. DNA for the CDR3: TGTGCCAGCAGCTTCCGACAGGGGGCCTATTCACCCCTCCACTTT.

V is TRBV19 and J is TRBJ1-1, with 7 nucleotides matching TRBD1. Germline CDR1 and CDR2: LNHDA and SQIVND (reference sequence). V gave up 6 bases and J gave up 0 bases; unmatched junction bases: 16. The CDR3 runs to 18 residues. The CDR3 region has the DNA TGTGCCAGTAGGAGGGGGCGGGACGCGGCAGGGATGAACACTGAAGCTTTCTTT. Translating gives CASRRGRDAAGMNTEAFF.

This clone was observed a handful of times. The genes are TRBV3-1 (or the pseudogene TRBV3-2) and TRBJ2-7; 8 bases agree with TRBD1. CDR3 length: 15 amino acids. J was trimmed by 2 bases and V by 4 bases; bases with no gene match: 7. Per germline, CDR1 LGHDT and CDR2 YNNKEL (reference sequence). The CDR3 DNA reads as TGTGCCAGCAGCCCCAGGACAGGGCGTCCCTACGAGCAGTACTTC. Translated, it gives CASSPRTGRPYEQYF.

This clone showed up just once. V usage is TRBV6-6 and J usage is TRBJ2-7; 11 bases map to TRBD2. The CDR3 covers 15 residues. With 5 bases clipped from V and 4 bases from J, the junction kept 7 bases outside the gene matches. The V gene's germline CDR1 is MNHNY and CDR2 SVGAGI (reference sequence). Written as DNA, the CDR3 is TGTGCCAGCAGTGTGACTAGCGGGGAATATTACGAGCAGTACTTC. Translating gives CASSVTSGEYYEQYF.

The chain carries TRBV7-6 and TRBJ2-1; 13 nucleotides line up with TRBD2. J gave up 0 bases and V 4 bases, and 15 bases lay outside the gene matches. CDR1 SGHVS and CDR2 FNYEAQ come from the germline V gene. This CDR3 spans 21 amino acids. This CDR3 is CASSSHSSGLAGWSSYNEQFF. The CDR3 region has the DNA TGTGCCAGCAGCTCTCACTCCTCGGGACTAGCGGGGTGGAGCTCCTACAATGAGCAGTTCTTC.

The gene calls are TRBV11-1 and TRBJ2-5, with TRBD2 identical over 8 bases. Trimming at V came to 5 bases and at J to 5 bases, leaving 7 bases not matched to a gene. CDR1 is SGHAT and CDR2 is FQDESV in the germline V gene (reference sequence). This CDR3 is built from 14 residues. CDR3 loop: CASSLLAGVETQYF. The DNA for the CDR3 is TGTGCCAGCAGCCTTCTAGCGGGTGTGGAGACCCAGTACTTC. The variable domain in full, with the rest retrieved from reference TRBV11-1 and TRBJ2-5, is EAEVAQSPRYKITEKSQAVAFWCDPISGHATLYWYRQILGQGPELLVQFQDESVVDDSQLPKDRFSAERLKGVDSTLKIQPAELGDSAMYLCASSLLAGVETQYFGPGTRLLVL.

V usage is TRBV27 and J usage is TRBJ2-7, with D possibly TRBD2 on 5 matching bases. Germline loops: CDR1 MNHEY, CDR2 SMNVEV (reference sequence). The CDR3 runs to 13 residues. V was shortened by 1 base and J by 6 bases, with 10 bases between the two germline ends. CDR3 nucleotide sequence: TGTGCCAGCAGTTTATTTGACGGGGTCGAGCAGTACTTC. Its protein product is CASSLFDGVEQYF.

This chain uses TRBV2 with TRBJ2-3, with 9 bases aligning to TRBD2. The CDR3 extends over 15 amino acids. Germline V gene lookup returns CDR1 SNHLY and CDR2 FYNNEI. V shed 8 bases, J shed 5 bases, and the junction held 11 bases outside the gene matches. CDR3 DNA: TGTGCCAGCCTGTCCCCGGGACTAGCTGGAGATACGCAGTATTTT. Its protein product is CASLSPGLAGDTQYF.